The next 8 T cell receptor beta chains were all read from a single sample in a study of identical twins. TCRdb recomputed calls from the 5' RACE reads with MiXCR, one row per CDR3 protein. The table shows under 1 million distinct CDR3 sequences, with more than 9% occurring only once. These same data were also listed under a study on yellow fever vaccine responses in identical twins.

The specimen was PBMCs. The receptors come from a woman aged 18-29 years in good health.

The chain joins TRBV5-1 to TRBJ2-3, with D possibly TRBD2 on 5 matching bases. Germline V gene lookup returns CDR1 SGHRS and CDR2 YFSETQ. Trimming took off 4 bases at V and 2 bases at J, with 17 bases between the two ends. CDR3 size: 16 residues. In nucleotides, the CDR3 is TGCGCCAGCAGCCGGGCGGGCCAGCTTTCCACAGATACGCAGTATTTT. As protein: CASSRAGQLSTDTQYF. Together with reference TRBV5-1 and TRBJ2-3, the CDR3 gives the full variable domain: KAGVTQTPRYLIKTRGQQVTLSCSPISGHRSVSWYQQTPGQGLQFLFEYFSETQRNKGNFPGRFSGRQFSNSRSEMNVSTLELGDSALYLCASSRAGQLSTDTQYFGPGTRLTVL.

This clonotype was counted many times. This rearrangement joins TRBV4-1 to TRBJ1-1; D is possibly TRBD1 (5 bases). The CDR3 sequence is 16 residues long. Germline V lookup: CDR1 MGHRA, CDR2 YSYEKL. Deletions cut 0 bases from V and 6 bases from J, with 17 bases between. Here the CDR3 reads CASSQERGGRGAEAFF. The CDR3 DNA is TGCGCCAGCAGCCAAGAGCGTGGCGGCCGGGGGGCTGAAGCTTTCTTT.

This clonotype was found a few times. The rearrangement uses TRBV4-1 and TRBJ1-1; TRBD1 might be the D (6 bases). Germline values: CDR1 MGHRA, CDR2 YSYEKL. Trimming left V 1 base short and J 10 bases short, with 16 bases between. The CDR3 has 14 amino acids. This CDR3 reads CASSQGDIPRGAFF. CDR3 bases: TGCGCCAGCAGCCAAGGGGACATACCCAGGGGAGCTTTCTTT.

This clonotype was seen a few times. The genes are TRBV3-1 and TRBJ2-3, with D unclear. The CDR3 consists of 12 residues. Germline V gene sequence: CDR1 LGHDT, CDR2 YNNKEL (reference sequence). The V end lost 5 bases, the J end lost 4 bases, and 7 bases lay between the germline ends. In DNA, the CDR3 is TGTGCCAGCAGCTCCGACGCAGATACGCAGTATTTT. Translated: CASSSDADTQYF.

The V gene is TRBV5-1, the J gene TRBJ2-5; D remains unclear. The CDR3 extends over 14 amino acids. Trimming shortened V by 3 bases and J by 0 bases, and 9 bases separated the two germline ends. In germline, CDR1 is SGHRS, CDR2 YFSETQ. The CDR3 is CASSSSLNQETQYF. The CDR3, as DNA: TGCGCCAGCAGCTCCTCTTTAAACCAAGAGACCCAGTACTTC.

This chain joins TRBV13 and TRBJ1-1, with TRBD1 as a possible D gene (5 bases). There are 14 residues in the CDR3. V was cut by 0 bases and J by 7 bases, with 12 bases left in between. The germline CDR1 and CDR2 sequences are PRHDT and FYEKMQ (reference sequence). The CDR3 DNA follows: TGTGCCAGCAGCTTAGGGGGGCAGGATGGTGAAGCTTTCTTT. It is translated as CASSLGGQDGEAFF.

J is TRBJ2-1 and V is TRBV7-8, with 8 bases matching TRBD2. Per germline, CDR1 SGHVS and CDR2 FQNEAQ. Trimming took 5 bases from V and 10 from J; bases not matched to a gene: 13. CDR3 length: 15 residues. This CDR3 is CASSRGGAEPPEQFF. The DNA for the CDR3 is TGTGCCAGCAGCCGGGGGGGAGCGGAGCCCCCGGAGCAGTTCTTC.

The chain is built from TRBV14 and TRBJ2-7, with 9 bases lining up with TRBD1. V was clipped by 1 base and J by 6 bases; unmatched bases: 19. Germline CDR1 reads SGHDN; CDR2 reads FVKESK. CDR3 size: 19 residues. CDR3 in DNA: TGTGCCAGCAGCCAAGTTGGAGGAGCTTTGGGACAGGGATCTCTCGAGCAGTACTTC. This sequence encodes CASSQVGGALGQGSLEQYF.